This T cell receptor (beta chain) was documented in a study of OX40 agonist ivuxolimab in advanced cancers. At the level of the study: Of mixed ages from about 20 to 80 and averaging about 56 years, the group was just under 85% male.

Regarding the study as a whole: At 0.1 to 3.0 mg/kg and by week 6, CD4+ and CD8+ T cells in the blood had expanded clonally. The 0.1-3.0 mg/kg partial responders had among the lowest clonal expansion. The average count of expanded clones was higher among CD8+ T cells than among CD4+.

The data were produced by immunoSEQ multiplex PCR, yet TCRdb's version contains in-frame clones alone and is incomplete. The sample includes tens of thousands of clones, 85% to 90% of them seen just once. CDR1 is SGDLS and CDR2 is YYNGEE in the germline V gene. CDR3 size: 13 residues. J was trimmed by 4 bases and V by 5 bases; bases with no gene match: 3. Remarks on this clone: Its target is unknown.

This specimen consisted of CD4+ or CD8+ T cells sorted from blood, obtained in a trial of the OX40 agonist ivuxolimab. This chain connects TRBV9 to TRBJ1-2; 9 bases are a match to TRBD1. This receptor was identified in an adult with an advanced solid tumor such as melanoma, head and neck, liver or kidney cancer. CDR3 residues: CASSGTGLYGYTF. CDR3 coding DNA: TGTGCCAGCAGTGGGACAGGGCTCTATGGCTACACCTTC. Combining the CDR3 with reference TRBV9 and TRBJ1-2 gives the whole variable domain DSGVTQTPKHLITATGQRVTLRCSPRSGDLSVYWYQQSLDQGLQFLIQYYNGEERAKGNILERFSAQQFPDLHSELNLSSLELGDSALYFCASSGTGLYGYTFGSGTRLTVV.